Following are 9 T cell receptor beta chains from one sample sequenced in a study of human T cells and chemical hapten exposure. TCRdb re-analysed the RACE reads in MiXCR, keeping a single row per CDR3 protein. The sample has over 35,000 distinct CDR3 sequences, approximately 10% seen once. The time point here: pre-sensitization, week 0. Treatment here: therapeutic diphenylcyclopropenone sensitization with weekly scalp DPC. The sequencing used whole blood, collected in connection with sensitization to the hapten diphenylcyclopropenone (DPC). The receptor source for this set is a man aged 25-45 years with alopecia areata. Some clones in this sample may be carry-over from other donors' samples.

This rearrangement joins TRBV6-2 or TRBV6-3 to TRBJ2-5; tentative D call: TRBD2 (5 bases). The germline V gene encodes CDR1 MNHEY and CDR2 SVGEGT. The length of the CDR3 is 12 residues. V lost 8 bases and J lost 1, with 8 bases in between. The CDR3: CASASLQETQYF. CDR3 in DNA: TGTGCCAGCGCTAGCCTCCAAGAGACCCAGTACTTC.

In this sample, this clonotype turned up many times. DNA for the CDR3: TGCAGCGGGACACCTGGATGGAACACTGAAGCTTTCTTT. It translates to CSGTPGWNTEAFF. V usage is TRBV29-1 and J usage is TRBJ1-1; a weak D match, TRBD1 (5 bases). Germline values: CDR1 SQVTM, CDR2 ANQGSEA. V lost 7 bases to trimming and J lost 1 base, with 13 bases between them. This CDR3 contains 13 residues.

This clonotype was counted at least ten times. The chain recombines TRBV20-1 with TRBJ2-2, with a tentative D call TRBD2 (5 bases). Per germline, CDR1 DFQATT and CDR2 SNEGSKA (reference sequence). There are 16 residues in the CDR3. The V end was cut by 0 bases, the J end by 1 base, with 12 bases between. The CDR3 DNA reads TGCAGTGCTAGAGATGAGTACGGGGTGAACACCGGGGAGCTGTTTTTT. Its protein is CSARDEYGVNTGELFF.

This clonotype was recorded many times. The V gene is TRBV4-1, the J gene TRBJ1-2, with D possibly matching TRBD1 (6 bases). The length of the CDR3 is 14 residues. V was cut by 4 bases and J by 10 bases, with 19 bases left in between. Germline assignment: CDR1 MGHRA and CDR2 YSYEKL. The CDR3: CASSRSITPGVYTF. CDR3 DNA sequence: TGCGCCAGCAGCCGAAGCATAACCCCAGGGGTCTACACCTTC.

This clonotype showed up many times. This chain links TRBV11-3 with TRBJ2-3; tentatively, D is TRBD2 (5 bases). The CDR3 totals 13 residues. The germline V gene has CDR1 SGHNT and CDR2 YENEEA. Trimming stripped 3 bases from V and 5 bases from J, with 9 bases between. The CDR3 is CASSLDSLDTQYF. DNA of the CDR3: TGTGCCAGCAGCTTGGACTCCTTAGATACGCAGTATTTT. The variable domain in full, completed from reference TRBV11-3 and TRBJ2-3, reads EAGVVQSPRYKIIEKKQPVAFWCNPISGHNTLYWYLQNLGQGPELLIRYENEEAVDDSQLPKDRFSAERLKGVDSTLKIQPAELGDSAVYLCASSLDSLDTQYFGPGTRLTVL.

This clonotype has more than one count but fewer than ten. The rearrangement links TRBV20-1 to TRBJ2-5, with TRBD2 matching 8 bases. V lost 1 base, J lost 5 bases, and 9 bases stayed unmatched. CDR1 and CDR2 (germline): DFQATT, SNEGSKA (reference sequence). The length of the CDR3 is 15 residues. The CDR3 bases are TGCAGTGCTAGAGCGGGGGGGTTCGCCCATGAGACCCAGTACTTC. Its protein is CSARAGGFAHETQYF.

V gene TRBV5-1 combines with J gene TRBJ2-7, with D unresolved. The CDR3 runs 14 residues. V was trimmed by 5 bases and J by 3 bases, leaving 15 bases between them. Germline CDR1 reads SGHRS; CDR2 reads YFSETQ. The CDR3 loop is CASRTKCCGYEQYV. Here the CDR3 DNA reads TGCGCCAGCAGGACAAAATGTTGCGGCTACGAGCAGTACGTC.

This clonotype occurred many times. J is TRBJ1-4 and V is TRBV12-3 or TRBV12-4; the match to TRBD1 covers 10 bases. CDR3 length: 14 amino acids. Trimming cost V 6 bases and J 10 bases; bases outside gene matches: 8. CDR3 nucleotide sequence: TGTGCCAGCAGCCCGGGACAGGGGATCGGAAAACTGTTTTTT. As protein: CASSPGQGIGKLFF.

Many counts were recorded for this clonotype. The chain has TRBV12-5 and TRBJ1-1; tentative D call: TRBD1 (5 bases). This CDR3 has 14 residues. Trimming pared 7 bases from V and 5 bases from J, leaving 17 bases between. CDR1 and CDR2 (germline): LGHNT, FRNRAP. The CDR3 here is CASVLEAGRTEAFF. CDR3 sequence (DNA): TGTGCTAGTGTCCTAGAGGCGGGGCGTACTGAAGCTTTCTTT.